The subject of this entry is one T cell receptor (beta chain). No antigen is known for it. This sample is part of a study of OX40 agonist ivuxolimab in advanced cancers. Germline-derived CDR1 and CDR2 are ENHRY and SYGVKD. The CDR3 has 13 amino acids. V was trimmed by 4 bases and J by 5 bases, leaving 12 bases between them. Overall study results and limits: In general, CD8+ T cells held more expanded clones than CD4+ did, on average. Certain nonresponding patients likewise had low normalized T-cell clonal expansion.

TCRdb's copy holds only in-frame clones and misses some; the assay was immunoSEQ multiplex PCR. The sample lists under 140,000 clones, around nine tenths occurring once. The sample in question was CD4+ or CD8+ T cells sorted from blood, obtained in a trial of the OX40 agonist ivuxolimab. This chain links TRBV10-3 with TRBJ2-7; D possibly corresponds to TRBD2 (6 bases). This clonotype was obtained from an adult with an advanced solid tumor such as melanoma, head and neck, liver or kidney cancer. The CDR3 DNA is TGTGCCATCAGTGGTGGAGGGTCTAACGAGCAGTACTTC. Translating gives CAISGGGSNEQYF.